The sequence of this TCR beta chain was determined in a study of cytomegalovirus exposure and HLA in healthy donors. Study-level points and caveats: Later analysis identified a missense DCLRE1C variant that was linked to TCR beta V- and J-gene trimming.

Primers included in the PCR were 60 Vbeta and 13 Jbeta primers. This table comes from immunoSEQ multiplex PCR, and its TCRdb copy is limited to in-frame clones, with some not included. The repertoire holds 100,000 or so clones, with 60% to 85% as singletons. In its sample, this clone was seen a few times. The antigen is unknown. The CDR3 spans 15 residues. V was clipped by 2 bases and J by 2 bases; unmatched bases: 6. The germline CDR1 and CDR2 sequences are GTSNPN and SVGIG (reference sequence). Material: PBMCs. This chain uses TRBV30 with TRBJ1-3; 7 positions match TRBD1. This TCR came from a man over 45 in good health and CMV-seronegative. The CDR3 region has the DNA TGTGCCTGGAGTAAAGACAGGGTAACTGGAAACACCATATATTTT. Translation gives CAWSKDRVTGNTIYF.